This T cell receptor beta chain is drawn from a study of CD8+ T cells in alopecia areata. General study results and limits: With one nonresponder, baseline CD8+ expansion's link to response remains uncertain. Sharing of TCR sequences between patients (possibly for HLA-related reasons) was less clear than in mice. Higher clonality and more expanded CD8+ clones appeared in lesional than normal scalp. Among the top 100, expanded CD8+ clones, as well as scalp clonality, were significantly decreased by tofacitinib.

As to treatment: oral pan-JAK inhibitor, 5-10 mg twice daily. This clone turned up a few times. What it recognizes is unknown. V lost 3 bases and J lost 10, with 13 bases in between. CDR1 is SQVTM, CDR2 ANQGSEA, per germline. The CDR3 is made up of 12 amino acids. The authors extracted RNA and reverse transcribed it into cDNA as the sequencing template. Clones were read by immunoSEQ multiplex PCR, and TCRdb kept only the in-frame ones, dropping some. Here the sample spans roughly 60,000 clones, roughly 50% being singletons. The sample here was CD8+ T cells sorted from blood, taken around week 37, from a patient treated with tofacitinib. This clonotype was obtained from a human donor with alopecia areata. The rearrangement joins TRBV29-1 to TRBJ2-1; D is perhaps TRBD2 (5 bases). The CDR3, as DNA: TGCAGCGTTGATGTCCCTCGAGGGGAGCAGTTCTTC. Residues: CSVDVPRGEQFF.